The clone carrying this T cell receptor beta chain appeared once. Its target is unknown. These data originate in a study of shared clonotypes between healthy human individuals. General observations from the study: Blood alone was sampled, and tissue repertoires likely differ.

DNA from unsorted PBMC was sequenced on ten immunoSEQ deep assay plates. TCRdb's table, derived via immunoSEQ multiplex PCR, lists solely in-frame clones and lacks some. Counted here are some 470,000 clones, about three quarters occurring once; the ten biggest clones make up under 15%. Germline V CDR1 and CDR2: MNHEY, SMNVEV (reference sequence). V lost 5 bases and J 4 bases, leaving 18 bases between the germline ends. This CDR3 comprises 15 residues. V usage is TRBV27 and J usage is TRBJ2-7; perhaps TRBD1 as D (6 bases). This receptor was identified in a woman in her 40s in good health. Some clones in this sample may be carry-over from other donors' samples. The specimen sequenced was PBMCs. The DNA for the CDR3 is TGTGCCAGCAGTACAACAGGGTTATCCTGGTACGAGCAGTACTTC. Residues: CASSTTGLSWYEQYF.